This T cell receptor (beta chain) was sequenced for a study of blood T cells in healthy people across ages. Study-level results: Aged donors had fewer naive CD4+ cells and lower diversity than long-lived donors. Lack of knowledge of donor CMV status possibly confounded expanded clonotype changes.

Sample-barcoded 5' priming and a J-beta primer mix drove a second PCR of about 6 to 12 cycles. MiXCR, run by TCRdb on the 5' RACE reads, gives a single entry per CDR3 protein. The data contain hundreds of thousands of distinct CDR3 sequences, 22% of them seen just once; the ten biggest clones take up about 20%. Healthy individuals of Caucasian origin from Russia, aged about 6 to 100, served as donors. The extraction recovered at least 5 micrograms of total RNA per sample. Note on this clonotype: Its antigen is as yet unknown.

The CDR3 totals 15 residues. V lost 3 bases, J lost 0 bases, and 9 bases lay in between. Germline CDR1 is LGHNT and CDR2 is FRNRAP. The TCR was taken from a man aged 70 or older in good health. The J gene is TRBJ1-5, the V gene TRBV12-5; D perhaps matches TRBD1 (5 bases). The sequenced sample was blood. CDR3 in amino acids: CASGLGHNSNQPQHF. DNA of the CDR3: TGTGCTAGTGGTTTAGGACACAATAGCAATCAGCCCCAGCATTTT.